This TCR beta chain was recorded in a study of radiotherapy plus CTLA-4 blockade in lung cancer. General observations from the study: Strongest reported response predictors: early blood clone changes and post-radiation interferon-beta.

Patients with chemo-refractory metastatic non-small-cell lung cancer received focal radiation plus CTLA-4 blockade with ipilimumab. Sequencing used immunoSEQ multiplex PCR; TCRdb keeps in-frame clones, though not all of them. The sample yields about 78,000 clones, around 86% seen once. CDR1 and CDR2 from the germline V gene are LNHDA and SQIVND (reference sequence). This CDR3 spans 13 amino acids. Trimming took off 6 bases at V and 9 bases at J, with 17 bases between the two ends. On this clone: Its cognate antigen is unknown.

The sequences come from peripheral blood, collected from a patient treated with radiotherapy plus ipilimumab. The sequence came from a human donor with non-small cell lung cancer who had stable disease on radiotherapy plus ipilimumab. The gene calls are TRBV19 and TRBJ1-2; D perhaps matches TRBD1 (6 bases). The CDR3 nucleotides are TGTGCCAGTAGGGGGGCCAGGGACCCCAGCTACACCTTC. It yields the protein CASRGARDPSYTF. The complete variable domain, with remaining parts taken from reference TRBV19 and TRBJ1-2, reads DGGITQSPKYLFRKEGQNVTLSCEQNLNHDAMYWYRQDPGQGLRLIYYSQIVNDFQKGDIAEGYSVSREKKESFPLTVTSAQKNPTAFYLCASRGARDPSYTFGSGTRLTVV.